Listed below are T cell receptor beta chains from one sample, sequenced in a study of T cells in Graves' hyperthyroidism and ophthalmopathy. TCRdb re-called the multiplex PCR reads with MiXCR, one entry per CDR3 protein. This sample has some 600,000 distinct CDR3 sequences; roughly 46% occur once, and the top ten carry 8.2%. What was sequenced was peripheral blood or thyroid tissue (not recorded which). All receptors come from a woman aged 18 to 35 with Graves' hyperthyroidism. The CDR3 runs from the conserved cysteine through the conserved F or W. A D gene is named only where the DNA matches it firmly. Clone size is not always given. Where it is, it says once, few, many or a class for expanded clones.

TRBJ1-4	TRBV7-2	-	-	TGTGCCAGCAGCCAGCAGGGGGAAAAACTGTTTTTT	CASSQQGEKLFF
TRBJ1-5	TRBV7-9	few	-	TGTGCCAGCAGCCAAGAGGGCCGTAGCAATCAGCCCCAGCATTTT	CASSQEGRSNQPQHF
TRBJ1-3	TRBV7-9	few	-	TGTGCCAGCAGCTTAGCGCTAGGCCCTGGAAACACCATATATTTT	CASSLALGPGNTIYF
TRBJ2-5	TRBV12-3/TRBV12-4	few	TRBD2	TGTGCCAGCAGTTTAGTAGCGGGAGAGCAAGAGACCCAGTACTTC	CASSLVAGEQETQYF
TRBJ2-5	TRBV7-7	-	TRBD2	TGTGCTAGCAGCTTAGGGACTAGCGGGGGGGCAGAGACCCAGTACTTC	CASSLGTSGGAETQYF
TRBJ1-1	TRBV12-3/TRBV12-4	few	-	TGTGCCAGCAGTCTATTTAACACTGAAGCTTTCTTT	CASSLFNTEAFF
TRBJ2-7	TRBV6-5	-	-	TGTGCCAGCAGTTACACCCAGGGTGAAGCCTACGAGCAGTACTTC	CASSYTQGEAYEQYF
TRBJ2-2	TRBV2	-	-	TGTGCCAGTTTACGAGGGGAGCTGTTTTTT	CASLRGELFF
TRBJ1-6	TRBV15	-	-	TGTGCCACCAGCCGAAGGGGCGGAAAGGGGGCCCTCCACTTT	CATSRRGGKGALHF
TRBJ1-1	TRBV7-3	-	-	TGTGCCAGCAGGTCCGGGGGCGCTGAAGCTTTCTTT	CASRSGGAEAFF
TRBJ2-7	TRBV7-9	many	-	TGTGCCAGCAGCTTATTAAGGACAGATGATGAGCAGTACTTC	CASSLLRTDDEQYF
TRBJ1-2	TRBV2	-	-	TGTGCCAGCACCCCGGGCTACACCTTC	CASTPGYTF
TRBJ2-7	TRBV10-3	-	TRBD2	TGTGCCATCAGTTGGACTAGCGGGGGGCTCGACGAGCAGTACTTC	CAISWTSGGLDEQYF
TRBJ1-5	TRBV5-1	-	-	TGCGCCAGCAGCCCCGGGAGAGATCTAGGAGGCAATCAGCCCCAGCATTTT	CASSPGRDLGGNQPQHF
TRBJ1-1	TRBV10-3	-	-	TGTGCCATCAGTGTGCCGGGACCCCCGGGGACTGAAGCTTTCTTT	CAISVPGPPGTEAFF
TRBJ2-5	TRBV19	-	-	TGTGCCAGCAGCTTTATCCAAGAGACCCAGTACTTC	CASSFIQETQYF
TRBJ2-7	TRBV7-9	many	-	TGTGCCAGCGGGAGAATTGACGAGCAGTACTTC	CASGRIDEQYF
TRBJ1-4	TRBV7-8	-	TRBD1	TGTGCCAGCAGCAGAAACAGGGGGCGCGATGAAAAACTGTTTTTT	CASSRNRGRDEKLFF
TRBJ1-1	TRBV2	-	-	TGTGCCAGCACTGCTCGTACGGCCGGGCCGAACACTGAAGCTTTCTTT	CASTARTAGPNTEAFF
TRBJ2-7	TRBV10-3	many	TRBD1	TGTGCCATGGGACAGGGGGCGTTCGAGCAGTACTTC	CAMGQGAFEQYF
TRBJ2-7	TRBV14	-	-	TGTGCCAGCAGCCAAGATCTAGGGGCCGCAAGTTACGAGCAGTACTTC	CASSQDLGAASYEQYF
TRBJ1-5	TRBV6-6	many	-	TGTGCCAGCAGTTACCCCGGGGACAATCAGCCCCAGCATTTT	CASSYPGDNQPQHF
TRBJ2-7	TRBV7-8	few	-	TGTGCCAGCAGCTTAGGACTTTACAACTCCTACGAGCAGTACTTC	CASSLGLYNSYEQYF
TRBJ1-4	TRBV12-3/TRBV12-4	few	TRBD1	TGTGCCAGCAGTTCATCGACAGGGGGCGGTGAAAAACTGTTTTTT	CASSSSTGGGEKLFF
TRBJ1-1	TRBV7-2	-	-	TGTGCCAGCAGCTGGGACGCGAATGAAGCTTTCTTT	CASSWDANEAFF
TRBJ1-1	TRBV2	-	-	TGTGCCAGCAGTGATAGTAACGGCGAAGCTTTCTTT	CASSDSNGEAFF
TRBJ2-7	TRBV29-1	-	TRBD1	TGCAGCGTTGATCTTAGACAGGGTTCCTACGAGCAGTACTTC	CSVDLRQGSYEQYF
TRBJ1-2	TRBV14	many	TRBD1	TGTGCCAGCAGCAACAGGGGGTTTGGCTACACCTTC	CASSNRGFGYTF
TRBJ2-6	TRBV2	many	-	TGTGCCAGCAGGGACGGATACTCTGGGGCCAACGTCCTGACTTTC	CASRDGYSGANVLTF
TRBJ1-2	TRBV5-1	many	-	TGTGCCAGCAGCTTGACAGGCTATGGCTACACCTTC	CASSLTGYGYTF
TRBJ2-7	TRBV10-3	many	-	TGTGCCATCAGAGGCGATCAGGGCCATCGCGAGCAGTACTTC	CAIRGDQGHREQYF
TRBJ1-5	TRBV2	-	-	TGTGCCAGCAGTTTTCGGCCGCGAGAGAGGGCTCAGCCCCAGCATTTT	CASSFRPRERAQPQHF
TRBJ1-1	TRBV15	-	-	TGTGCCACCAGCAGAGATTACTCGACTAGTGGGAACACTGAAGCTTTCTTT	CATSRDYSTSGNTEAFF
TRBJ2-7	TRBV15	many	-	TGTGCCACCAGCAGAGAGGGACGTGGGGAGCAGTACTTC	CATSREGRGEQYF
TRBJ2-2	TRBV7-9	-	TRBD2	TGTGCCAGCAACTTAGGACTAGCGGGAGTCGGGGAGCTGTTTTTT	CASNLGLAGVGELFF
TRBJ1-5	TRBV19	-	-	TGTGCCAGTAGTATGCGTCAGTACTGGGATCAGCCCCAGCATTTT	CASSMRQYWDQPQHF
TRBJ2-5	TRBV2	-	TRBD2	TGTGCCAGCAGTGAACCACGAAGGGGACTAGCGGGAGGAGCGACCCAGTACTTC	CASSEPRRGLAGGATQYF
TRBJ1-2	TRBV2	few	-	TGTGCCAGCAGTTCCGCTAGGGGTTATGGCTACACCTTC	CASSSARGYGYTF
TRBJ1-3	TRBV20-1	few	-	TGCAGTGCTAGTGGGGGGCGCGGAAACACCATATATTTT	CSASGGRGNTIYF
TRBJ1-6	TRBV20-1	-	-	TGCAGTGCTAGTCCCGGGATCGCAAAGGGGTCACCCCTCCACTTT	CSASPGIAKGSPLHF
TRBJ2-7	TRBV29-1	many	-	TGCAGCGTACCGGGGCTAGCGAGGTACGAGCAGTACTTC	CSVPGLARYEQYF
TRBJ2-7	TRBV6-1	-	TRBD1	TGTGCCAGCAGTCCAGGAGGTTCAGTCTTTGGACAGGGGTTTCCGCTCTACGAGCAGTACTTC	CASSPGGSVFGQGFPLYEQYF
TRBJ1-2	TRBV29-1	few	-	TGCAGCGCCTCCGGGACGCAGGTCTATGGCTACACCTTC	CSASGTQVYGYTF
TRBJ2-7	TRBV27	-	-	TGTGCCAGCAGTTTGTTGGTCAGGGGTTACGAGCAGTACTTC	CASSLLVRGYEQYF
TRBJ2-7	TRBV20-1	few	-	TGCAGTGCTAGGGGTCCCAACGAGCAGTACTTC	CSARGPNEQYF
TRBJ1-6	TRBV7-9	many	-	TGTGCCAGCAGCTTAGTCAGCGGACTTGGGGATTCACCCCTCCACTTT	CASSLVSGLGDSPLHF
TRBJ2-5	TRBV25-1	-	TRBD2	TGTGCCAGCAGTGTTGGACTAGCGGGACACCAAGAGACCCAGTACTTC	CASSVGLAGHQETQYF
TRBJ2-7	TRBV12-3/TRBV12-4	once	TRBD2	TGTGCCAGCAGTTCAAGACTAGCGGGATGGTACGAGCAGTACTTC	CASSSRLAGWYEQYF
TRBJ2-7	TRBV10-3	-	TRBD2	TGTGCCATCAGCGGGACTAGCGGGAGGGCCAATTCTTACGAGCAGTACTTC	CAISGTSGRANSYEQYF
TRBJ1-1	TRBV14	-	TRBD1	TGTGCCAGCAGCTGGGAAGACAGGGGGAACACTGAAGCTTTCTTT	CASSWEDRGNTEAFF
TRBJ2-5	TRBV7-2	-	TRBD2	TGTGCCAGCAGCCCCGAGACTAGCGGGAGTGGGGAGACCCAGTACTTC	CASSPETSGSGETQYF
TRBJ2-2	TRBV7-3	-	TRBD1	TGTGCCAGCAGTCTAACTTCAGGGGGCGGCGGGGAGCTGTTTTTT	CASSLTSGGGGELFF
TRBJ1-1	TRBV20-1	few	-	TGCAGGCTTGGGGGGAACACTGAAGCTTTCTTT	CRLGGNTEAFF
TRBJ1-1	TRBV5-5	few	TRBD1	TGTGCCAGCACCTGGGACAGAAACACTGAAGCTTTCTTT	CASTWDRNTEAFF
TRBJ2-5	TRBV6-1	-	-	TGTGCCAGCCACCGGGGGCGGCCACCCGAGGAGACCCAGTACTTC	CASHRGRPPEETQYF
TRBJ1-1	TRBV11-1	-	TRBD1	TGTGCCAGCACACAGGGGGAAAGCACTGAAGCTTTCTTT	CASTQGESTEAFF
TRBJ2-7	TRBV5-1	-	-	TGCGCCAGCAGACCCCAGGTGGGGGGCTACGAGCAGTACTTC	CASRPQVGGYEQYF
TRBJ1-1	TRBV7-9	-	-	TGTGCCAGCAGAGCCTTAGCGGGAGGGGGGACTGAAGCTTTCTTT	CASRALAGGGTEAFF
TRBJ2-6	TRBV10-3	-	-	TGTGCCATCAGTGAGTCGAGGGGCTCTGGGGCCAACGTCCTGACTTTC	CAISESRGSGANVLTF
TRBJ2-2	TRBV2	few	-	TGTGCCAGCATCAGCGGGAACACCGGGGAGCTGTTTTTT	CASISGNTGELFF